The sample holds a few counts of the clone carrying this T cell receptor (delta chain). Antigen: not known. TCRdb's entry gives the protein of a much larger clone, which mismatches this DNA's translation at residue 8, likely from a read error; the protein reported here is translated from the DNA. Sequencing used genomic DNA taken from PBMCs of patients and controls. The CDR3 has 18 amino acids. The entry originates in a study of gamma delta lymphoproliferative disorders and STAT genes. As for the study in general: The LymphoTrack Dx TCRG Assay amplified gamma chains from at least 50 ng of genomic DNA.

The study, taken as a whole, reports: Apart from a couple of gamma clonotypes, major patient clonotypes were public.

TCRdb redid clone calling on the multiplex PCR reads using CATT. The profile shows around 950 delta-chain clones, 2% to 2.5% of them singletons. This sequence was found in a human donor in good health. Sequencing was carried out using blood. The V gene is uncalled and the J gene is TRDJ1; the table's TRDD3 call for D was not verified on the DNA. DNA of the CDR3: TGTGCCTGTGACACCGTACGGAGGATACCCGCCAGCACCGATAAACTCATCTTT. Protein product: CACDTVRRIPASTDKLIF.